This T cell receptor beta chain was recovered during a study of blood T cell repertoires in COVID-19. On the study more broadly: Sources were T cells, B-cell-depleted T cells, or PBMCs; the material itself was cDNA or gDNA.

There are 15 residues in the CDR3. Trimming cost V 0 bases and J 0 bases; bases outside gene matches: 1. CDR1 is MNHNS, CDR2 SASEGT, per germline. Original processing methods: Quantification of nucleated cells was approximated via reference gene primer amplification. Assay used: immunoSEQ multiplex PCR; TCRdb lists only in-frame clones, some missing. V, J and clone size derive from that table, while D and trimming were established from the DNA sequence. The repertoire consists of roughly 130,000 clones, with around 82% occurring once and the leading ten covering under 15%. The chain combines TRBV6-1 with TRBJ2-7, with 8 bases aligning to TRBD2. The receptor comes from a woman aged 30 to 39 who had recovered from COVID-19. Input material: peripheral blood. In DNA form, the CDR3 reads TGTGCCAGCAGTGAAGCGCTAGCGGGCTCCTACGAGCAGTACTTC. Translating it yields CASSEALAGSYEQYF.